This passage covers 16 T cell receptor beta chains from one sample sequenced in a study of T cells in Graves' hyperthyroidism and ophthalmopathy. The TCR beta CDR3 regions underwent amplification using RNA transcripts as the source. The TCR CDR3 first-round RT-PCR relied on the HTBI primer set. TCRdb passed the multiplex PCR reads through MiXCR, listing each CDR3 protein once. The table lists some 760,000 distinct CDR3 sequences, 12% to 15% of them singletons, with about a tenth in the top ten. The specimen sequenced was blood. Receptor source: a woman in her late teens or twenties with Graves' hyperthyroidism.

The chain has TRBV6-1 and TRBJ2-7, with TRBD2 matching over 8 bases. Germline CDR1 MNHNS, CDR2 SASEGT. The CDR3 is made up of 13 amino acids. Trimming removed 7 bases from V and 2 bases from J; junction bases left unmatched: 4. This chain's CDR3 is CASKLADAYEQYF. DNA of the CDR3: TGTGCCAGCAAACTAGCGGATGCCTACGAGCAGTACTTC.

This clonotype was found a few times. The genes are TRBV12-3 or TRBV12-4 and TRBJ1-1; D unclear. There are 11 residues in the CDR3. The CDR3 reads CAPTQTTEAFF. CDR3 nucleotides: TGTGCACCAACTCAAACAACTGAAGCTTTCTTT.

V usage is TRBV6-2 or TRBV6-3 and J usage is TRBJ2-4; 8 bases align to TRBD2. Germline CDR1 reads MNHEY; CDR2 reads SVGEGT. CDR3 length: 16 residues. With 0 bases clipped from V and 7 bases from J, the junction kept 8 bases outside the gene matches. The CDR3 nucleotides are TGTGCCAGCAGTTACTCGTCGGGAGGGCCCAGTAACATTCAGTACTTC. Translated, it gives CASSYSSGGPSNIQYF.

Here the CDR3 DNA reads TGTGCCAGCAGCAAGGACAGGGGTAACGAGCAGTACTTC. This codes for CASSKDRGNEQYF. This sequence joins TRBV28 and TRBJ2-7; 9 nucleotides agree with TRBD1. The CDR3 consists of 13 residues. The V gene end was trimmed by 6 bases and the J gene end by 5 bases; junction bases not matched to a gene: 5. Germline lookup yields CDR1 MDHEN and CDR2 SYDVKM.

This clonotype came up many times. The genes are TRBV12-3 or TRBV12-4 and TRBJ2-1, with D perhaps TRBD2 (5 bases). Trimming took 6 bases from V and 12 from J, leaving 12 bases between them. This CDR3 has 11 residues. In DNA, the CDR3 is TGTGCCAGCAGCCACGGAGGCGTGCAGTTCTTC. It translates to CASSHGGVQFF.

The table lists this clonotype with a few counts. The chain links TRBV14 to TRBJ2-1; the match to TRBD2 covers 11 bases. The trim removed 4 bases at V and 7 bases at J, leaving 9 bases unmatched. This CDR3 spans 16 amino acids. Germline loops: CDR1 SGHDN, CDR2 FVKESK. CDR3 region: CASSRLAGGVGNEQFF. In DNA form, the CDR3 reads TGTGCCAGCAGCCGCTTAGCGGGAGGGGTGGGGAATGAGCAGTTCTTC.

This clonotype was observed a few times. This chain uses TRBV6-5 with TRBJ1-4; 7 bases align to TRBD1. V was pared by 0 bases and J by 13 bases, with 5 bases of the junction left unmatched. The CDR3 is 13 amino acids. Germline V CDR1 and CDR2: MNHEY, SVGAGI. The CDR3 spells CASSYSRTGRLFF. The CDR3 DNA sequence: TGTGCCAGCAGTTACTCGAGGACAGGCAGACTGTTTTTT.

This clonotype appeared many times. V usage is TRBV18 and J usage is TRBJ1-4, with a possible D match to TRBD1 (5 bases). The CDR3 is 14 amino acids. Trimming took off 3 bases at V and 3 bases at J, with 8 bases between the two ends. Germline lookup yields CDR1 KGHSH and CDR2 LQKENI. This CDR3 is CASSPGRANEKLFF. The CDR3 coding sequence is TGTGCCAGCTCACCGGGGCGAGCTAATGAAAAACTGTTTTTT. The complete variable domain, with remaining parts taken from reference TRBV18 and TRBJ1-4, reads NAGVMQNPRHLVRRRGQEARLRCSPMKGHSHVYWYRQLPEEGLKFMVYLQKENIIDESGMPKERFSAEFPKEGPSILRIQQVVRGDSAAYFCASSPGRANEKLFFGSGTQLSVL.

This clonotype showed up many times. V usage is TRBV20-1 and J usage is TRBJ2-3, with 11 bases fitting TRBD2. Germline V gene sequence: CDR1 DFQATT, CDR2 SNEGSKA (reference sequence). This CDR3 comprises 14 residues. Trimming removed 3 bases from V and 7 bases from J; junction bases left unmatched: 6. The CDR3 sequence: CSARLASGRNTQYF. The CDR3 DNA reads as TGCAGTGCTAGGCTCGCTAGCGGGAGGAATACGCAGTATTTT.

There are many counts of this clonotype. This chain's CDR3 is CSARARQKFKNIQYF. The CDR3 DNA is TGCAGTGCTAGAGCCAGACAGAAGTTCAAAAACATTCAGTACTTC. The genes are TRBV20-1 and TRBJ2-4, with D possibly matching TRBD1 (5 bases). V lost 1 base and J lost 3, with 13 bases in between. The CDR3 is 15 amino acids. Germline V gene data show CDR1 as DFQATT and CDR2 as SNEGSKA (reference sequence).

Concerning this clonotype: At one end the junction does not follow the germline gene, possibly because of a read error. The V gene is TRBV7-9, the J gene TRBJ1-1; unclear D gene. Germline assignment: CDR1 SEHNR and CDR2 FQNEAQ (reference sequence). The CDR3 has 13 residues. CDR3 nucleotide sequence: TGTGCCAACAGCTTAGGGCCCAGACCTGAAGCTTTCTTT. It yields the protein CANSLGPRPEAFF.

Many counts were recorded for this clonotype. V is TRBV28 and J is TRBJ2-3; 8 bases fit TRBD2. Trimming at V came to 3 bases and at J to 4 bases, leaving 15 bases not matched to a gene. The CDR3 is made up of 18 amino acids. Germline V gives CDR1 MDHEN, CDR2 SYDVKM. The CDR3, as DNA: TGTGCCAGCAGTTTGCATCCCCCCGGGACTAGTTCCTCAGATACGCAGTATTTT. Protein product: CASSLHPPGTSSSDTQYF. The whole variable domain, remainder taken from reference TRBV28 and TRBJ2-3, is DVKVTQSSRYLVKRTGEKVFLECVQDMDHENMFWYRQDPGLGLRLIYFSYDVKMKEKGDIPEGYSVSREKKERFSLILESASTNQTSMYLCASSLHPPGTSSSDTQYFGPGTRLTVL.

This clonotype was seen only a few times. The chain recombines TRBV25-1 with TRBJ1-4; D perhaps matches TRBD1 (6 bases). Germline CDR1 reads MGHDK; CDR2 reads SYGVNS. The CDR3 sequence is 14 residues long. Between the trimmed V and J ends, which lost 4 bases and 2 bases, there was a span of 8 bases. In DNA, the CDR3 is TGTGCCAGCAGTGTACAGGGCACTAATGAAAAACTGTTTTTT. Amino acid sequence: CASSVQGTNEKLFF.

This clonotype was detected a few times. The V and J genes are TRBV10-2 and TRBJ2-7; 7 nucleotides line up with TRBD2. The CDR3 runs 13 residues. J was trimmed by 6 bases and V by 0 bases; bases with no gene match: 2. Per the germline V gene, CDR1 is WSHSY and CDR2 is SAAADI. For the CDR3, the DNA is TGCGCCAGCAGTGAGTCGGAGCGGGGCGAGCAGTACTTC. It yields the protein CASSESERGEQYF.

At least ten counts were recorded for this clonotype. V is TRBV11-2 and J is TRBJ2-1; 13 bases are shared with TRBD2. There are 17 residues in the CDR3. Germline V CDR1 and CDR2: SGHAT, FQNNGV. The ends lost 5 bases at V and 4 bases at J; junction bases unmatched: 8. The chain's CDR3 is CASSPGLAGVAYNEQFF. The CDR3 region has the DNA TGTGCCAGCAGCCCTGGACTAGCGGGAGTAGCTTACAATGAGCAGTTCTTC.

This clonotype has at least ten counts. The chain is built from TRBV30 and TRBJ1-5; D unresolved. V was cut by 2 bases and J by 11 bases, with 16 bases left in between. The CDR3 contains 13 residues. CDR1 GTSNPN and CDR2 SVGIG come from the germline V gene (reference sequence). As DNA, the CDR3 is TGTGCCTGGAGTAACTCCAGTGTAGGTGCCCAGCATTTT. It translates to CAWSNSSVGAQHF.